Listed here are 8 T cell receptor beta chains from one sample, sequenced in a study of blood T cell repertoires in COVID-19. The assay was immunoSEQ multiplex PCR, and TCRdb's table has in-frame clones only and misses some. The sample consists of some 330,000 clones, around 90% of them appearing once. The sequenced material came from PBMCs or T cells enriched from blood (not recorded which). Receptor source: a woman in her twenties or thirties who had recovered from COVID-19.

The rearrangement uses TRBV28 and TRBJ1-2; D unclear. The CDR3 contains 12 residues. Per the germline V gene, CDR1 is MDHEN and CDR2 is SYDVKM. Trimming removed 5 bases at V and 3 bases at J, with 7 bases between. The CDR3 region has the DNA TGTGCCAGCAGTAACGGTGACTATGGCTACACCTTC. Residues: CASSNGDYGYTF.

The chain is built from TRBV27 and TRBJ2-3, with D possibly matching TRBD1 (5 bases). CDR1 is MNHEY, CDR2 SMNVEV, per germline (reference sequence). The CDR3 sequence is 13 residues long. V gave up 8 bases and J gave up 0 bases, with 9 bases separating them. Written as DNA, the CDR3 is TGTGCCAGCGGATACAGGAGCACAGATACGCAGTATTTT. Translated, it gives CASGYRSTDTQYF.

V and J are TRBV10-3 and TRBJ1-1, with a weak D call TRBD1 (6 bases). V was pared by 4 bases and J by 5 bases, with 14 bases between. Germline CDR1 and CDR2: ENHRY and SYGVKD. The CDR3 totals 14 residues. The CDR3 region is CAISVKGGGTEAFF. Written as DNA, the CDR3 is TGTGCCATCAGTGTAAAAGGGGGGGGAACTGAAGCTTTCTTT.

The V call is TRBV11-1, the J call TRBJ2-1; tentatively, D is TRBD1 (6 bases). V lost 0 bases to trimming and J lost 10 bases, with 16 bases between them. The CDR3 spans 15 residues. Germline V gene sequence: CDR1 SGHAT, CDR2 FQDESV (reference sequence). The CDR3 nucleotides are TGTGCCAGCAGCTTAGCGTTAATACAGGGTAGGGAGCAGTTCTTC. Its protein product is CASSLALIQGREQFF. Full variable domain (missing parts from reference TRBV11-1 and TRBJ2-1): EAEVAQSPRYKITEKSQAVAFWCDPISGHATLYWYRQILGQGPELLVQFQDESVVDDSQLPKDRFSAERLKGVDSTLKIQPAELGDSAMYLCASSLALIQGREQFFGPGTRLTVL.

The J gene is TRBJ2-7, the V gene TRBV3-1 (or the pseudogene TRBV3-2); D remains ambiguous. Germline CDR1 LGHDT, CDR2 YNNKEL (reference sequence). V dropped 2 bases and J dropped 4 bases, with 6 bases sitting between them. This CDR3 contains 12 residues. The chain's CDR3 is CASSQSNYEQYF. In DNA form, the CDR3 reads TGTGCCAGCAGCCAATCAAATTACGAGCAGTACTTC.

The chain employs TRBV2 and TRBJ2-2, with TRBD1 matching over 9 bases. The V gene's germline CDR1 is SNHLY and CDR2 FYNNEI. Trimming cost V 8 bases and J 1 base; bases outside gene matches: 8. The CDR3 spans 16 residues. The DNA of the CDR3 is TGTGCCAGCTCGGGTCCGGGACAGGGGAACACCGGGGAGCTGTTTTTT. Residues: CASSGPGQGNTGELFF.

This sequence joins TRBV5-5 and TRBJ1-2; D is possibly TRBD1 (6 bases). V was clipped by 4 bases and J by 8 bases, with 18 bases between them. This CDR3 has 14 residues. Germline loops: CDR1 SGHKS, CDR2 YYEKEE (reference sequence). Written as DNA, the CDR3 is TGTGCCAGCAGCCCTCGGACCTCCCAGGGGGGCTACACCTTC. Its protein is CASSPRTSQGGYTF. Full variable domain (rest looked up from reference TRBV5-5 and TRBJ1-2): DAGVTQSPTHLIKTRGQQVTLRCSPISGHKSVSWYQQVLGQGPQFIFQYYEKEERGRGNFPDRFSARQFPNYSSELNVNALLLGDSALYLCASSPRTSQGGYTFGSGTRLTVV.

This sequence joins TRBV10-3 and TRBJ1-3; D remains ambiguous. The V gene lost 2 bases and the J gene lost 2 bases, with 7 bases spanning the gap. CDR3 size: 14 residues. Germline V CDR1 and CDR2: ENHRY, SYGVKD. The CDR3 loop is CAISEGRTGNTIYF. CDR3 in DNA: TGTGCCATCAGTGAGGGGCGAACTGGAAACACCATATATTTT.